The 3 T cell receptor beta chains presented below share a single source sample, sequenced in a study of T cells in Graves' hyperthyroidism and ophthalmopathy. It was RNA transcripts that yielded the amplified TCR beta CDR3 regions. The HTBI primer set served for first-round RT-PCR of the TCR CDR3. TCRdb reanalysed the multiplex PCR reads using MiXCR and keeps one entry per CDR3 protein. The data contain fewer than 750,000 distinct CDR3 sequences, approximately 15% of them singletons. What was sequenced was blood. Receptors were obtained from a woman between 40 and 50 years old with Graves' ophthalmopathy.

This clonotype was detected many times. The chain couples TRBV28 to TRBJ2-7; 8 bases line up with TRBD1. Per the germline V gene, CDR1 is MDHEN and CDR2 is SYDVKM. This CDR3 comprises 15 residues. The J segment lost 2 bases and the V segment lost 6 bases, leaving 9 bases of the junction unmatched. DNA for the CDR3: TGTGCCAGCAGCTCACCCACAGGGGGACCCTACGAGCAGTACTTC. This sequence encodes CASSSPTGGPYEQYF.

Many counts were recorded for this clonotype. The chain has TRBV6-1 and TRBJ2-2; TRBD1 or TRBD2 may be the D gene (5 bases each). Germline lookup yields CDR1 MNHNS and CDR2 SASEGT. This CDR3 spans 11 amino acids. V lost 8 bases and J 8 bases, leaving 9 bases between the germline ends. Written as DNA, the CDR3 is TGTGCCAGCCCGGGGACGGGGGAGCTGTTTTTT. Amino acids: CASPGTGELFF.

Concerning this clonotype: A read error may be the cause here, since a much bigger clone is one base away. The chain carries TRBV28 and TRBJ2-5; D is tentatively TRBD1 or TRBD2 (5 bases each). V dropped 0 bases and J dropped 12 bases, with 11 bases sitting between them. Germline V lookup: CDR1 MDHEN, CDR2 SYDVKM. This CDR3 is built from 12 residues. CDR3 in amino acids: CASSLCGRDEYF. The CDR3 bases are TGTGCCAGCAGTTTATGCGGAAGGGACGAGTACTTC.